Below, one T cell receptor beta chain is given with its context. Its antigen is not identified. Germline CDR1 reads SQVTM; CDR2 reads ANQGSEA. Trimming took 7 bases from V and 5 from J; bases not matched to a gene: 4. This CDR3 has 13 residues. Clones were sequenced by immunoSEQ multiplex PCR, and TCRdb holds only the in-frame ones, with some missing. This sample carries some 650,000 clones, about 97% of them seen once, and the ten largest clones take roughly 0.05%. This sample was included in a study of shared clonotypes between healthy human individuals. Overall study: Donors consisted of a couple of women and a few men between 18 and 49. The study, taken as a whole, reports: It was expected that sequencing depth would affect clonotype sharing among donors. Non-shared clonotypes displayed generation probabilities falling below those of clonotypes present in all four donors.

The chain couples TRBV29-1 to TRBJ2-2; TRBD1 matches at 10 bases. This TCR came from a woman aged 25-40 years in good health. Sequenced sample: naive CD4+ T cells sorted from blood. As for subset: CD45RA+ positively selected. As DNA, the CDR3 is TGCAGCGCGACAGGGGGCAATACCGGGGAGCTGTTTTTT. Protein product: CSATGGNTGELFF.